What follows are 14 T cell receptor beta chains derived from one specimen sequenced in a study of cytomegalovirus exposure and HLA in healthy donors. In the PCR, 60 Vbeta and 13 Jbeta primers were used. The repertoire was sequenced with immunoSEQ multiplex PCR; TCRdb's copy has only in-frame clones and lacks some. The sample table sets out approximately 150,000 clones. The sample comprised PBMCs. The receptors were sampled from a woman between 50 and 59 years old in good health and CMV-seronegative.

The gene calls are TRBV6-6 and TRBJ1-3; possibly TRBD1 for D (5 bases). Trimming pared 5 bases from V and 3 bases from J, leaving 14 bases between. This CDR3 is 15 amino acids long. Germline V gene data show CDR1 as MNHNY and CDR2 as SVGAGI (reference sequence). The CDR3 DNA reads TGTGCCAGCAGTATCCGGCCTACAGGTGGAAACACCATATATTTT. Its protein is CASSIRPTGGNTIYF.

The chain couples TRBV11-1 to TRBJ1-1, with D unclear. V was shortened by 5 bases and J by 2 bases, with 9 bases between the two germline ends. The CDR3 covers 13 residues. Germline CDR1 SGHAT, CDR2 FQDESV (reference sequence). The DNA for the CDR3 is TGTGCCAGCAGCATAACAGATAACACTGAAGCTTTCTTT. Translating it yields CASSITDNTEAFF.

As to this clone: Other DNA sequences of this sample code for an identical CDR3. V and J are TRBV11-2 and TRBJ2-5; no clear D. V dropped 2 bases and J dropped 4 bases, with 2 bases sitting between them. The CDR3 is 11 amino acids. Germline V lookup: CDR1 SGHAT, CDR2 FQNNGV. The CDR3 region is CASSLRETQYF. CDR3 nucleotide sequence: TGTGCCAGCAGCTTACGAGAGACCCAGTACTTC.

V and J are TRBV7-2 and TRBJ2-7; D gene uncertain. V was shortened by 8 bases and J by 3 bases, with 14 bases between the two germline ends. Germline V gene lookup returns CDR1 SGHTA and CDR2 FQGNSA. The CDR3 is 13 residues long. The CDR3 DNA sequence: TGTGCCAGCGGAGTAGACGGCAACTACGAGCAGTACTTC. It translates to CASGVDGNYEQYF.

J is TRBJ2-7 and V is TRBV29-1; TRBD1 is a possible D gene (6 bases). V was cut by 7 bases and J by 4 bases, with 14 bases left in between. The length of the CDR3 is 12 residues. Germline CDR1 reads SQVTM; CDR2 reads ANQGSEA. In DNA form, the CDR3 reads TGCAGCGGGGGACAAGCGGCATACGAGCAGTACTTC. Translating gives CSGGQAAYEQYF.

The chain combines TRBV7-9 with TRBJ2-5; a weak D match, TRBD1 (5 bases). The J call could be wrong; TRBJ2-7 is a better fit for the DNA end. This CDR3 has 15 residues. CDR1 is SEHNR, CDR2 FQNEAQ, per germline (reference sequence). The CDR3 reads CASSPRQRSSYEQYF. In nucleotides, the CDR3 is TGTGCCAGCAGCCCCCGACAGAGGAGCTCCTACGAGCAGTACTTC.

The chain uses TRBV28 and TRBJ2-5, with TRBD2 matching 9 bases. CDR1 is MDHEN, CDR2 SYDVKM, per germline. V lost 6 bases and J lost 0; bases outside the gene matches: 8. The CDR3 is made up of 16 amino acids. The DNA of the CDR3 is TGTGCCAGCAGCCTCCTCATAGCGGGAGACCAAGAGACCCAGTACTTC. It yields the protein CASSLLIAGDQETQYF.

In regard to this clone: A junction boundary mismatches the germline segment, possibly from a read error. This chain joins TRBV20-1 and TRBJ1-2, with D unclear. Germline-derived CDR1 and CDR2 are DFQATT and SNEGSKA (reference sequence). The CDR3 totals 11 residues. CDR3 sequence: CSAAPPREPAF. CDR3 sequence (DNA): TGCAGTGCAGCCCCACCGAGGGAACCGGCCTTC.

The rearrangement joins TRBV4-3 to TRBJ2-5; no reliable D call. The CDR3 is 14 residues long. Trimming stripped 0 bases from V and 1 base from J, with 6 bases between. Germline values: CDR1 LGHNA, CDR2 YSLEER. The CDR3 is CASSQEYTQETQYF. CDR3 DNA sequence: TGCGCCAGCAGCCAAGAGTACACCCAAGAGACCCAGTACTTC.

The chain has TRBV28 and TRBJ1-1, with TRBD1 identical over 9 bases. CDR1 is MDHEN and CDR2 is SYDVKM in the germline V gene. The CDR3 is 14 residues long. V lost 4 bases, J lost 10 bases, and 10 bases stayed unmatched. CDR3 protein: CASSSQGAGLRAFF. Here the CDR3 DNA reads TGTGCCAGCAGTTCACAGGGGGCCGGATTAAGAGCTTTCTTT.

The chain couples TRBV5-1 to TRBJ2-5, with D tentatively TRBD1 (6 bases). The CDR3 covers 14 residues. V lost 3 bases to trimming and J lost 2 bases, with 11 bases between them. CDR1 is SGHRS, CDR2 YFSETQ, per germline. CDR3 sequence reads: CASSSRGTQETQYF. The CDR3 nucleotides read TGCGCCAGCAGCTCCAGGGGAACACAAGAGACCCAGTACTTC.

CDR3 residues: CASSFSDEQYF. In DNA form, the CDR3 reads TGTGCCAGCAGCTTCTCGGACGAGCAGTACTTC. The chain joins TRBV11-2 to TRBJ2-7; D remains ambiguous. Germline CDR1 reads SGHAT; CDR2 reads FQNNGV. Trimming pared 3 bases from V and 5 bases from J, leaving 5 bases between. The CDR3 loop spans 11 amino acids. Variable domain in full (rest from reference TRBV11-2 and TRBJ2-7): EAGVAQSPRYKIIEKRQSVAFWCNPISGHATLYWYQQILGQGPKLLIQFQNNGVVDDSQLPKDRFSAERLKGVDSTLKIQPAKLEDSAVYLCASSFSDEQYFGPGTRLTVT.

The V and J genes are TRBV19 and TRBJ1-6; perhaps TRBD1 as D (6 bases). The CDR3 is 14 residues long. The germline V gene encodes CDR1 LNHDA and CDR2 SQIVND (reference sequence). V lost 5 bases and J 10 bases, leaving 15 bases between the germline ends. In DNA form, the CDR3 reads TGTGCCAGTAGTCTAAAGACAGGTTCATCACCCCTCCACTTT. Protein product: CASSLKTGSSPLHF.

The chain employs TRBV5-6 and TRBJ2-6; 12 positions agree with TRBD1. The junction had 9 bases not matched to a gene; V was cut back by 3 bases and J by 2 bases. Germline V gives CDR1 SGHDT, CDR2 YYEEEE. This CDR3 region has 19 residues. The DNA for the CDR3 is TGTGCCAGCAGCTCCGTAGTTGGGACAGGGGGCGCTGGGGCCAACGTCCTGACTTTC. This codes for CASSSVVGTGGAGANVLTF.